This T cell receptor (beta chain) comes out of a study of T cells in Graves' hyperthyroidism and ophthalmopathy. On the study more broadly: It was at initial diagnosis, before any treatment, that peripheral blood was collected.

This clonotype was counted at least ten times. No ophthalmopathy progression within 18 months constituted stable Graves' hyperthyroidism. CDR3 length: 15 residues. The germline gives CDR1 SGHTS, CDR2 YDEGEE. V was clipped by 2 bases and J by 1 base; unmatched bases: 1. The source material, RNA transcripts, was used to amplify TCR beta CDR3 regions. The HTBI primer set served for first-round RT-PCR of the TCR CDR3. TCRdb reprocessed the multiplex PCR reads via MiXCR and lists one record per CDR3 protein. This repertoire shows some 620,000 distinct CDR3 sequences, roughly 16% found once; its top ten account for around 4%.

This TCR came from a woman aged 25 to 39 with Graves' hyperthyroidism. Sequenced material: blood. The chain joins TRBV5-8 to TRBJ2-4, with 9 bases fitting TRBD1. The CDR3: CASSLGQGAKNIQYF. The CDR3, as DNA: TGTGCCAGCAGCTTAGGACAGGGGGCCAAAAACATTCAGTACTTC.